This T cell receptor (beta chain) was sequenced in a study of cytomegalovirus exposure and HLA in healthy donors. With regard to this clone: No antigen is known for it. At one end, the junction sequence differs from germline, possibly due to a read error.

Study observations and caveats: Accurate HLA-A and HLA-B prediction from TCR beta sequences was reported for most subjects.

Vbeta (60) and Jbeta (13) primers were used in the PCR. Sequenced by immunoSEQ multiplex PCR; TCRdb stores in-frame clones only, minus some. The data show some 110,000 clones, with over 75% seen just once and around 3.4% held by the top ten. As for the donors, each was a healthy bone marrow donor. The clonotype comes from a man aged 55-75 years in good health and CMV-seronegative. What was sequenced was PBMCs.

CDR3 DNA sequence: TGTGCCAGCACTGAACATTTGAACACTGAAGCTTTCTTT. This codes for CASTEHLNTEAFF. The rearrangement links TRBV6-1 to TRBJ1-1; no definite D call. Per the germline V gene, CDR1 is MNHNS and CDR2 is SASEGT. The CDR3 covers 13 residues.